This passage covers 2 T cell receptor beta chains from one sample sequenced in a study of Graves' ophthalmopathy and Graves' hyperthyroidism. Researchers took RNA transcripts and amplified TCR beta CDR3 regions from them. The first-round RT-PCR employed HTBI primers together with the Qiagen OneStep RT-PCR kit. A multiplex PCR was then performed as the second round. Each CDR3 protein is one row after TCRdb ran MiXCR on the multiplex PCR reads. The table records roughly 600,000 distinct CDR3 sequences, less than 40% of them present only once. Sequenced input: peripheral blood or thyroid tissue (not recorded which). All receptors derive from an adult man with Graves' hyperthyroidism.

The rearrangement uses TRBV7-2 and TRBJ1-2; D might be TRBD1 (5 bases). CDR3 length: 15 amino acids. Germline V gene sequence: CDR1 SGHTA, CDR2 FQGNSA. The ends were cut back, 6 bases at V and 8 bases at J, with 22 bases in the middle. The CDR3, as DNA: TGTGCCAGCAGTATACGAGATAGGGGCGGGGAAGGCTACACCTTC. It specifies CASSIRDRGGEGYTF.

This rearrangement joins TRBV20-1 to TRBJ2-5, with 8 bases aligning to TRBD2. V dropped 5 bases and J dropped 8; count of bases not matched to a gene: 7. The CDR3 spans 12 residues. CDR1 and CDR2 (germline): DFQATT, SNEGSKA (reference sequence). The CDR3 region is CSAGATSATQYF. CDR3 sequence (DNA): TGCAGTGCTGGAGCGACTAGCGCCACCCAGTACTTC.